This paragraph covers one T cell receptor beta chain sequence. Antigen: not known. The sample is drawn from a study of identifying expanded T cells in peripheral blood. Findings and limits, study-wide: Variance in clone template counts between roughly 2-week samples significantly increased with total template count across all healthy donors.

Libraries were prepared by immunoSEQ multiplex PCR; TCRdb keeps only in-frame clonotypes and omits some of them. The sample includes around 100,000 clones, 80% to 90% of them seen just once. The CDR3 has 16 amino acids. Sequenced: blood. The origin of this receptor is a person aged 18 to 70 in good health. The chain has TRBV21-1 and TRBJ2-5. TRBV21-1 is reported as a pseudogene. This CDR3 is CASSKVSLGDQETQYF. CDR3 nucleotides: TGTGCCAGCAGCAAAGTGAGTTTGGGGGACCAAGAGACCCAGTACTTC.